Given below is one T cell receptor beta chain in context. Its antigen is as yet unknown. This entry is derived from a study of shared clonotypes between healthy human individuals. Findings of the study overall: Generally, naive subsets came out with larger estimated richness than memory subsets.

V was clipped by 6 bases and J by 0 bases, with 12 bases between them. This CDR3 has 15 residues. Per germline, CDR1 SNHLY and CDR2 FYNNEI. Repertoires were generated with immunoSEQ multiplex PCR, while TCRdb's copy carries only in-frame clones and drops some. The table records millions of clones, approximately 93% of them present only once. The sequenced sample was naive CD4+ T cells from PBMCs. Sample subset: CD45RA+ positively selected. The clonotype comes from a man aged 18 to 30 in good health. Some clones in this sample may be carry-over from other donors' samples. The chain links TRBV2 to TRBJ2-1; D possibly corresponds to TRBD1 (5 bases). Here the CDR3 reads CASSADTSSYNEQFF. DNA for the CDR3: TGTGCCAGCAGCGCGGACACGAGCTCCTACAATGAGCAGTTCTTC.